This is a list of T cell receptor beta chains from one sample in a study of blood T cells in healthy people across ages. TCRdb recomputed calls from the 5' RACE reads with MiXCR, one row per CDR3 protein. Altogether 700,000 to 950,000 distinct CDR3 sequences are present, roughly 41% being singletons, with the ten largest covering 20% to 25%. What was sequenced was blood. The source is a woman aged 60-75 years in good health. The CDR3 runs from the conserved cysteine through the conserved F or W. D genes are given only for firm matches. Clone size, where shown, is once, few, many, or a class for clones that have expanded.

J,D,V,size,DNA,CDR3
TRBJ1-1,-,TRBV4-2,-,TGTACCAGCAGCCCAAGGGGGTCCGCTGAAGCTTTCTTT,CTSSPRGSAEAFF
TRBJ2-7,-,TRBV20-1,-,TGCAGTGCTAGGGCGGGACAGAGACTTTCCTACGAGCAGTACTTC,CSARAGQRLSYEQYF
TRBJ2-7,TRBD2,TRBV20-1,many,TGCAGTGCTGTCACTAGCGGGAGGTTCTACGAGCAGTACTTC,CSAVTSGRFYEQYF
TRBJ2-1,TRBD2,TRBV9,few,TGTGCCAGCGGGGCGCAGGGACTAGCGGGAGGCGATGAGCAGTTCTTC,CASGAQGLAGGDEQFF
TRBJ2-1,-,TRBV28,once,TGTGCCAGCAGGACTAGTGGTCCCCAGGGGTTCTTC,CASRTSGPQGFF
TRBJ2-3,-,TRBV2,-,TGTGCCAGCAGTCGCACAGGAGGAGATACGCAGTATTTT,CASSRTGGDTQYF
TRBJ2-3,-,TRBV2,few,TGTGCCAGCAGTGTAGAGGCGGGCACTAGCACAGATACGCAGTATTTT,CASSVEAGTSTDTQYF
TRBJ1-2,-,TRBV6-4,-,TGTGCCAGCCGCGGACAGATCGGACTTGGCTACACCTTC,CASRGQIGLGYTF
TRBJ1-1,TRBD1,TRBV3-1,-,TGTGCCAGCAGCCAATCGGGGGACAGGGGCGACACTGAAGCTTTCTTT,CASSQSGDRGDTEAFF
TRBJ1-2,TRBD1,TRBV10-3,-,TGTGCCATCAGTGAGCCGGACAGGGTGAACTATGGCTACACCTTC,CAISEPDRVNYGYTF
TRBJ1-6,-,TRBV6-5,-,TGTGCCAGCAACCCGGGACGGACGAATTCACCCCTCCACTTT,CASNPGRTNSPLHF
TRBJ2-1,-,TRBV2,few,TGTGCCAGCAGCCAGGAGGGGGCGGGTGAGCAGTTCTTC,CASSQEGAGEQFF
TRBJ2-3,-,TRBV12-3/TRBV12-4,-,TGTGCCAGCAGTGCCCAGGGGAACACAGATACGCAGTATTTT,CASSAQGNTDTQYF
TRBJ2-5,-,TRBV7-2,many,TGTGCCAGCAGCCCAACGGAGACCCAGTACTTC,CASSPTETQYF
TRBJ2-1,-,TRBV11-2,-,TGTGCCAGCAGCTTAGCCAGGGTCTACGAGCAGTTCTTC,CASSLARVYEQFF
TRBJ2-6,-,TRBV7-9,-,TGTGCCGGGCTGGGGCAGGCGTTTCTCTCTGGGGCCAACGTCCTGACTTTC,CAGLGQAFLSGANVLTF
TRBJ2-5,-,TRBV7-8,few,TGTGCCAGCACCTGGTCATGGGGGGTTCATCAAGAGACCCAGTACTTC,CASTWSWGVHQETQYF